One sample yielded the 20 T cell receptor beta chains listed below, sequenced in a study of cytomegalovirus exposure and HLA in healthy donors. A multiplex PCR was run with 60 Vbeta primers and 13 Jbeta primers. Only in-frame clones appear in the TCRdb table, and some are missing; sequencing was by immunoSEQ multiplex PCR. The data contain tens of thousands of clones, over 60% of them seen just once; the ten biggest clones take up 5% to 5.5%. Source material: PBMCs. The receptors derive from a man in his thirties or forties in good health and CMV-seropositive.

This sequence joins TRBV7-9 and TRBJ1-2; D perhaps matches TRBD1 (6 bases). The V gene's germline CDR1 is SEHNR and CDR2 FQNEAQ (reference sequence). The CDR3 sequence is 14 residues long. The V and J ends lost 1 base and 12 bases respectively, with 18 bases between them. This chain's CDR3 is CASSLVSGHHADTF. The CDR3 region has the DNA TGTGCCAGCAGCTTAGTTTCGGGACACCACGCTGACACCTTC.

V and J are TRBV30 and TRBJ2-1; D gene uncertain. V lost 2 bases and J lost 2, with 7 bases in between. Germline CDR1 is GTSNPN and CDR2 is SVGIG (reference sequence). The CDR3 is made up of 13 amino acids. Here the CDR3 reads CAWSHSTYNEQFF. The CDR3 region has the DNA TGTGCCTGGAGTCACAGTACCTACAATGAGCAGTTCTTC.

The J gene is TRBJ2-1, the V gene TRBV5-1; 7 bases are shared with TRBD2. Germline V lookup: CDR1 SGHRS, CDR2 YFSETQ. The junction had 5 bases not matched to a gene; V was cut back by 2 bases and J by 9 bases. The CDR3 extends over 13 amino acids. CDR3 DNA sequence: TGCGCCAGCAGCTTTAAGCGGGGCGGTGAGCAGTTCTTC. Protein product: CASSFKRGGEQFF.

This clone was detected only once. The chain joins TRBV5-6 to TRBJ2-1; 9 nucleotides align to TRBD2. From germline, CDR1 is SGHDT and CDR2 YYEEEE. CDR3 length: 17 residues. V was pared by 0 bases and J by 6 bases, with 10 bases of the junction left unmatched. The CDR3 DNA reads TGTGCCAGCAGCTTGGGAGCGGGGGGTCCCCTTGGCAATGAGCAGTTCTTC. Translating gives CASSLGAGGPLGNEQFF.

The sample holds a few counts of this clone. This chain joins TRBV5-4 and TRBJ2-7; tentatively, D is TRBD1 (5 bases). Germline CDR1 and CDR2: SGHNT and YYREEE (reference sequence). V shed 3 bases and J shed 7 bases, with 20 bases lying between them. There are 15 residues in the CDR3. The CDR3 spells CASSSSGAVSAEQYF. In DNA form, the CDR3 reads TGTGCCAGCAGCTCATCTGGGGCTGTCTCTGCGGAGCAGTACTTC.

V usage is TRBV9 and J usage is TRBJ2-2; 7 nucleotides match TRBD1. The CDR3 sequence is 15 residues long. After removal of 0 bases from V and 6 bases from J, the junction contained 5 bases not matched to a gene. The germline CDR1 and CDR2 sequences are SGDLS and YYNGEE. The CDR3: CASSVEDRAAGELFF. CDR3 bases: TGTGCCAGCAGCGTAGAAGACAGGGCGGCCGGGGAGCTGTTTTTT.

This chain connects TRBV6-1 to TRBJ1-6, with 9 bases lining up with TRBD1. With 3 bases clipped from V and 8 bases from J, the junction kept 2 bases outside the gene matches. The germline V gene encodes CDR1 MNHNS and CDR2 SASEGT. This CDR3 has 14 amino acids. The CDR3 coding sequence is TGTGCCAGCAGTGAGGGACAGGGTTATTCACCCCTCCACTTT. This translates into CASSEGQGYSPLHF.

This clone was seen more than once but under ten times. The chain couples TRBV5-4 to TRBJ2-3, with 11 bases identical to TRBD2. J lost 7 bases, V lost 5 bases, and 18 bases had no gene match. Per germline, CDR1 SGHNT and CDR2 YYREEE (reference sequence). The CDR3 covers 18 residues. The CDR3 loop reads CASSQKRALAGGVNTQYF. The CDR3 nucleotides read TGTGCCAGCAGTCAAAAACGAGCCCTAGCGGGAGGCGTAAATACGCAGTATTTT.

The chain employs TRBV7-8 and TRBJ2-2; 7 bases fit TRBD1. V shed 5 bases and J 4 bases; nucleotides not matched to a gene: 4. The CDR3 contains 14 residues. CDR1 and CDR2 from the germline V gene are SGHVS and FQNEAQ. The DNA for the CDR3 is TGTGCCAGCAGCCAGACAGGGCTCACCGGGGAGCTGTTTTTT. Its protein is CASSQTGLTGELFF.

This chain uses TRBV7-3 with TRBJ2-2; the D gene is possibly TRBD2 (5 bases). Germline V gene data show CDR1 as SGHTA and CDR2 as FQGTGA. This CDR3 region has 14 residues. The V gene lost 5 bases and the J gene lost 5 bases, with 12 bases spanning the gap. The CDR3 DNA reads TGTGCCAGCAGCCCAGGAGGATATACCGGGGAGCTGTTTTTT. It translates to CASSPGGYTGELFF.

This chain links TRBV27 with TRBJ2-3; no definite D call. Germline CDR1 MNHEY, CDR2 SMNVEV (reference sequence). This CDR3 is 14 amino acids long. Between the trimmed V and J ends, which lost 5 bases and 6 bases, there was a span of 15 bases. CDR3 in amino acids: CASSLLGPLDTQYF. The DNA of the CDR3 is TGTGCCAGCAGTCTCCTAGGTCCTTTGGATACGCAGTATTTT.

This chain connects TRBV5-4 to TRBJ2-7, with a tentative D call TRBD1 (5 bases). The CDR3 runs 14 residues. Germline values: CDR1 SGHNT, CDR2 YYREEE (reference sequence). The V and J ends lost 7 bases and 5 bases respectively, with 19 bases between them. CDR3 residues: CASGLYARDDEQYF. CDR3 DNA sequence: TGTGCCAGCGGTCTCTACGCCAGGGATGACGAGCAGTACTTC.

This chain joins TRBV4-1 and TRBJ1-6, with TRBD1 identical over 7 bases. V gave up 4 bases and J gave up 0 bases; unmatched junction bases: 9. The CDR3 is 18 amino acids. Germline-derived CDR1 and CDR2 are MGHRA and YSYEKL. The CDR3 DNA is TGCGCCAGCAGCCCTCGACAGGGTTTTAACTCCTATAATTCACCCCTCCACTTT. Translating gives CASSPRQGFNSYNSPLHF.

This chain joins TRBV13 and TRBJ2-4; 8 bases align to TRBD1. Germline-derived CDR1 and CDR2 are PRHDT and FYEKMQ (reference sequence). The CDR3 sequence is 17 residues long. J gave up 6 bases and V 5 bases, and 15 bases lay outside the gene matches. Here the CDR3 reads CASSPRTGTSRGNIQYF. In nucleotides, the CDR3 is TGTGCCAGCAGCCCCCGGACAGGGACCTCCCGGGGAAACATTCAGTACTTC.

V is TRBV28 and J is TRBJ1-6; tentative D call: TRBD1 (5 bases). The CDR3 loop spans 16 amino acids. Germline assignment: CDR1 MDHEN and CDR2 SYDVKM. With 5 bases removed from V and 7 bases from J, the gap between germline ends came to 18 bases. CDR3 in amino acids: CASSLRPRGENSPLHF. In nucleotides, the CDR3 is TGTGCCAGCAGTCTCAGACCCCGGGGGGAAAATTCACCCCTCCACTTT.

The V call is TRBV6-5, the J call TRBJ1-2; 9 bases fit TRBD1. The CDR3 has 13 residues. V gave up 6 bases and J gave up 5 bases; unmatched junction bases: 4. CDR1 is MNHEY, CDR2 SVGAGI, per germline. The CDR3 protein is CASRDRGTYGYTF. CDR3 coding DNA: TGTGCCAGCAGAGACAGGGGGACTTATGGCTACACCTTC.

This clone rates as medium-sized. The V gene is TRBV4-3, the J gene TRBJ2-1; 11 bases align to TRBD2. Losses at the gene ends were 5 bases for V and 6 bases for J; bases not matched to a gene: 3. CDR3 length equals 14 residues. CDR1 LGHNA and CDR2 YSLEER come from the germline V gene. CDR3 residues: CASSLLAGANEQFF. The CDR3 DNA follows: TGCGCCAGCAGCTTACTAGCGGGAGCCAATGAGCAGTTCTTC.

The CDR3 is CASSPTGGPLRNTEAFF. The CDR3 bases are TGCGCCAGCAGCCCAACAGGGGGCCCTCTTCGGAACACTGAAGCTTTCTTT. The chain links TRBV5-1 to TRBJ1-1, with 9 bases identical to TRBD1. CDR3 length: 17 residues. The germline V gene encodes CDR1 SGHRS and CDR2 YFSETQ. V was clipped by 4 bases and J by 1 base; unmatched bases: 11.

This clone has just a few counts. V and J are TRBV6-5 and TRBJ2-1; tentative D call: TRBD2 (5 bases). The CDR3 totals 15 residues. Germline V lookup: CDR1 MNHEY, CDR2 SVGAGI. Trimming pared 6 bases from V and 0 bases from J, leaving 12 bases between. The CDR3 sequence is CASSASFTSYNEQFF. The CDR3 DNA sequence: TGTGCCAGCAGCGCTAGCTTTACCTCCTACAATGAGCAGTTCTTC.

This clone has more than one count but fewer than ten. V usage is TRBV13 and J usage is TRBJ1-1, with a weak D call TRBD1 (6 bases). Trimming pared 0 bases from V and 11 bases from J, leaving 13 bases between. Germline CDR1 reads PRHDT; CDR2 reads FYEKMQ (reference sequence). The CDR3 is 13 amino acids. The CDR3 is CASSLGNTGMAFF. DNA for the CDR3: TGTGCCAGCAGCTTAGGAAATACAGGGATGGCTTTCTTT. The full variable domain, rest sourced from reference TRBV13 and TRBJ1-1, is AAGVIQSPRHLIKEKRETATLKCYPIPRHDTVYWYQQGPGQDPQFLISFYEKMQSDKGSIPDRFSAQQFSDYHSELNMSSLELGDSALYFCASSLGNTGMAFFGQGTRLTVV.